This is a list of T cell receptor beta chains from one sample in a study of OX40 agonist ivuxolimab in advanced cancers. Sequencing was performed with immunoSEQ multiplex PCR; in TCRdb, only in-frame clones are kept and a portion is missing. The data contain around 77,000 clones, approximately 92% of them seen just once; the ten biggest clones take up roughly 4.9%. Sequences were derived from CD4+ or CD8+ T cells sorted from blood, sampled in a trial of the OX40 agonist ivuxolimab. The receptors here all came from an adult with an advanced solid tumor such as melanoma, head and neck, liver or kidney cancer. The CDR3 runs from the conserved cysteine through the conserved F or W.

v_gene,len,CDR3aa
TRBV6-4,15,CASSDSEGSSYEQYF
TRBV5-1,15,CASSLESSGKETQYF
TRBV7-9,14,CASSFLEQGRRAFF
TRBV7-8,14,CASSFLTGPNEQYF
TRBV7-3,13,CASSSQGPDTQYF
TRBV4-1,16,CASSLIRGLGTDTQYF
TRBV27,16,CASSFWGVEGTDTQYF
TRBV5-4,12,CASSSDRGSQYF
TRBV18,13,CASSHGINNEQFF
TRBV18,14,CASSPGTEYQPQHF
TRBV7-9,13,CASSLGSQETQYF
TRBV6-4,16,CASSEKGGGSYNEQFF
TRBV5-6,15,CASSVPGSRNEKLFF
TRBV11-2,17,CASSRRLAGYNNNEQFF
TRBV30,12,CAWSVARDEQFF
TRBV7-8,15,CASRGDSHSGNTIYF
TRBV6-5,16,CASSSPSLAGKNEQFF
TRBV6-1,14,CASSEGGLSYEQYF
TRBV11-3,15,CASSLEGGRDNEQFF
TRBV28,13,CASMPGGFTEAFF
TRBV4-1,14,CASSQPPGDQPQHF
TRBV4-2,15,CASSQISGANDGYTF